Each of the 13 T cell receptor beta chains below was sequenced from the same sample in a study of technical replicates of blood from a handful of donors. Assay used: immunoSEQ multiplex PCR; TCRdb lists only in-frame clones, some missing. Among fewer than 45,000 clones listed, around 96% were seen once. Sequences were obtained from T cells isolated from PBMCs. Receptor source: a human donor in good health.

V gene TRBV29-1 combines with J gene TRBJ2-1, with 8 bases matching TRBD1. The CDR3 totals 13 residues. The J segment lost 8 bases and the V segment lost 8 bases, leaving 11 bases of the junction unmatched. Germline CDR1 and CDR2: SQVTM and ANQGSEA. In nucleotides, the CDR3 is TGCAGCATCAACGACAGGGGCATTGATGAGCAGTTCTTC. This sequence encodes CSINDRGIDEQFF.

This chain links TRBV28 with TRBJ1-2; D is unresolved. V shed 6 bases and J shed 5 bases, with 10 bases lying between them. Per the germline V gene, CDR1 is MDHEN and CDR2 is SYDVKM. This CDR3 spans 12 amino acids. CDR3 sequence reads: CASSWESYGYTF. In DNA, the CDR3 is TGTGCCAGCAGCTGGGAGAGTTATGGCTACACCTTC.

The chain joins TRBV6-5 to TRBJ2-1; D might be TRBD2 (6 bases). Germline CDR1 and CDR2: MNHEY and SVGAGI. CDR3 length equals 16 residues. V was pared by 2 bases and J by 6 bases, with 17 bases between. CDR3 loop: CASSYAQLGSGNEQFF. For the CDR3, the DNA is TGTGCCAGCAGTTACGCCCAACTAGGTAGCGGCAATGAGCAGTTCTTC.

V gene TRBV28 combines with J gene TRBJ1-5, with D unclear. V lost 3 bases and J lost 10, with 4 bases in between. Germline V gene data show CDR1 as MDHEN and CDR2 as SYDVKM. CDR3 size: 10 residues. The CDR3 region is CASSFSPQHF. The CDR3 region has the DNA TGTGCCAGCAGTTTTAGTCCCCAGCATTTT.

The V gene is TRBV9, the J gene TRBJ1-2, with D tentatively TRBD1 (6 bases). Germline V gene sequence: CDR1 SGDLS, CDR2 YYNGEE. Trimming shortened V by 4 bases and J by 2 bases, and 18 bases separated the two germline ends. The CDR3 contains 16 residues. CDR3 amino acids: CASSPGAGRANYGYTF. Written as DNA, the CDR3 is TGTGCCAGCAGCCCAGGGGCAGGTAGAGCCAACTATGGCTACACCTTC.

The V and J genes are TRBV10-3 and TRBJ1-1; D is perhaps TRBD1 (5 bases). The CDR3 has 16 residues. The V gene's germline CDR1 is ENHRY and CDR2 SYGVKD. The V gene lost 6 bases and the J gene lost 0 bases, with 17 bases spanning the gap. CDR3 sequence (DNA): TGTGCCATCAGAGCCGCAGGGAGGGAGATGAACACTGAAGCTTTCTTT. This codes for CAIRAAGREMNTEAFF.

Here the CDR3 DNA reads TGTGCCTGGGAGGGAATCCTCGGATCCGAGCAGTACTTC. It encodes CAWEGILGSEQYF. The chain joins TRBV30 to TRBJ2-7; the D gene is possibly TRBD2 (5 bases). The V end lost 5 bases, the J end lost 6 bases, and 17 bases lay between the germline ends. Germline values: CDR1 GTSNPN, CDR2 SVGIG (reference sequence). This CDR3 is 13 amino acids long.

The rearrangement links TRBV2 to TRBJ2-1, with TRBD2 identical over 8 bases. Germline V lookup: CDR1 SNHLY, CDR2 FYNNEI. The CDR3 consists of 12 residues. The V gene end was trimmed by 7 bases and the J gene end by 9 bases; junction bases not matched to a gene: 5. The CDR3 spells CASIERELEQFF. CDR3 DNA sequence: TGTGCCAGCATCGAGCGGGAGCTTGAGCAGTTCTTC. The whole variable domain, remainder taken from reference TRBV2 and TRBJ2-1, is EPEVTQTPSHQVTQMGQEVILRCVPISNHLYFYWYRQILGQKVEFLVSFYNNEISEKSEIFDDQFSVERPDGSNFTLKIRSTKLEDSAMYFCASIERELEQFFGPGTRLTVL.

Worth noting for this clone: Mismatch with germline at one junction end may stem from a read error. This sequence joins TRBV27 and TRBJ2-7, with 11 bases fitting TRBD2. Germline V gene sequence: CDR1 MNHEY, CDR2 SMNVEV (reference sequence). This CDR3 has 14 amino acids. The CDR3 spells CASGFSGRDPEQYF. Here the CDR3 DNA reads TGTGCCAGCGGTTTTAGCGGGAGGGATCCCGAGCAGTACTTC.

Concerning this clone itself: Given the absence of the conserved phenylalanine or tryptophan at the CDR3 end, a read error is likely. The chain combines TRBV19 with TRBJ1-1; D perhaps matches TRBD1 (5 bases). The length of the CDR3 is 15 residues. The germline CDR1 and CDR2 sequences are LNHDA and SQIVND (reference sequence). Trimming removed 5 bases at V and 3 bases at J, with 16 bases between. The CDR3 DNA is TGTGCCAGTAGTTTACTCGGGGGGAGATACACTGAAGCTTTCCTT. Translation: CASSLLGGRYTEAFL.

The gene calls are TRBV2 and TRBJ1-2; D not certain. CDR1 is SNHLY, CDR2 FYNNEI, per germline. The CDR3 spans 14 residues. V lost 3 bases to trimming and J lost 4 bases, with 12 bases between them. The CDR3 here is CASSDTGRSYGYTF. CDR3 in DNA: TGTGCCAGCAGTGATACGGGTAGGAGCTATGGCTACACCTTC.

This clone was recorded only once. The CDR3 bases are TGCGCCAGCGCGTCGGGAAGATCCAATGAGCAGTTCTTC. Translated: CASASGRSNEQFF. The gene calls are TRBV5-1 and TRBJ2-1; D perhaps matches TRBD2 (5 bases). Germline V CDR1 and CDR2: SGHRS, YFSETQ. Trimming removed 7 bases from V and 6 bases from J, with 14 bases in between. The CDR3 consists of 13 residues.

The chain joins TRBV6-5 to TRBJ2-3; 11 nucleotides agree with TRBD2. The CDR3 has 16 residues. V lost 0 bases, J lost 7 bases, and 6 bases stayed unmatched. Germline CDR1 is MNHEY and CDR2 is SVGAGI. For the CDR3, the DNA is TGTGCCAGCAGTTACTCGACTAGCGGGGAGACTAATACGCAGTATTTT. Residues: CASSYSTSGETNTQYF.